This TCR beta chain was documented in a study of blood T cell repertoires in COVID-19. The CDR3 has 12 residues. Per germline, CDR1 MGHRA and CDR2 YSYEKL. Trimming removed 7 bases at V and 8 bases at J, with 13 bases between. The authors' processing: Amplification of reference gene primers provided the estimated nucleated cell counts. Profiled with immunoSEQ multiplex PCR; TCRdb holds only in-frame clones, not every one. V and J calls and clone size follow that table, whereas D and trimming were derived from the DNA. The sample includes about 200,000 clones, approximately 91% of them seen just once. The sequence derives from a man aged 18 to 29 with active or convalescent COVID-19. The chain links TRBV4-1 to TRBJ2-3; TRBD1 is a possible D gene (6 bases). The specimen was peripheral blood. The CDR3 loop is CASTSQGRTQYF. The CDR3 nucleotides read TGCGCCAGCACTTCACAGGGACGTACGCAGTATTTT.